These T cell receptor beta chains were read from a single sample in a study of T-cell reconstitution after alpha-beta-depleted transplantation in children. MiXCR was run by TCRdb on the PCR reads, yielding one entry per CDR3 protein. The sample contains more than 450,000 distinct CDR3 sequences, around 18% of which appear only once. The material was PBMCs from the stem cell graft donor, obtained from the stem cell graft. The receptor set was obtained from a human donor who donated a stem cell graft to a child with acute lymphoblastic leukemia. CDR3s include the opening cysteine and the closing phenylalanine or tryptophan. D genes are given only for firm matches. Size tells how often a clone was seen (once, few, many) or the class of an expanded clone, and some rows leave it out.

CDR3 DNA	CDR3 protein	clone size	D gene	V gene	J gene	CDR3 length
TGCAGTGCTAGAGACAATAACAGGGGAGTTTCAAGTCAGCCCCAGCATTTT	CSARDNNRGVSSQPQHF	few	TRBD1	TRBV20-1	TRBJ1-5	17
TGCAGTGCTAGAGAATTTAGACTCTTGGCGGGGGAGACCCAGTACTTC	CSAREFRLLAGETQYF	few	-	TRBV20-1	TRBJ2-5	16
TGTGCCATCAGTGAGTGGGAGAATTTGCAGTATTTT	CAISEWENLQYF	-	-	TRBV10-3	TRBJ2-3	12
TGTGCCATCAGAGCGGGAGAGCCCTACAATGAGCAGTTCTTC	CAIRAGEPYNEQFF	few	TRBD2	TRBV10-3	TRBJ2-1	14
TGTGCCAGCAGTTTATACAGAAGAGATAGCACAGATACGCAGTATTTT	CASSLYRRDSTDTQYF	-	-	TRBV27	TRBJ2-3	16
TGTGCCAGTAGTATGGTCGGATACAATGAGCAGTTCTTC	CASSMVGYNEQFF	few	-	TRBV19	TRBJ2-1	13
TGTGCCAGCAGACTCTTTTTGGGGAGCCGCCAAGAGACCCAGTACTTC	CASRLFLGSRQETQYF	few	-	TRBV6-1	TRBJ2-5	16
TGCAGTGCTAGAGCGGACGGCCGATATTCCTACGAGCAGTACTTC	CSARADGRYSYEQYF	few	-	TRBV20-1	TRBJ2-7	15
TGTGCCAGCAGCCCCGGACAGAGCTCCTATAATTCACCCCTCCACTTT	CASSPGQSSYNSPLHF	few	-	TRBV7-9	TRBJ1-6	16
TGCAGTGCTCAGAACAGGGGTACAGATACGCAGTATTTT	CSAQNRGTDTQYF	few	TRBD1	TRBV20-1	TRBJ2-3	13
TGTGCCAGCAGCCAGGGCGCTAGCGGGAGAAAGGTATACCCTGGAGCCAAAAACATTCAGTACTTC	CASSQGASGRKVYPGAKNIQYF	few	TRBD2	TRBV4-2	TRBJ2-4	22
TGTGCCAGCAGCTTAGCCGGGGGAGCGGAGTACTACAATGAGCAGTTCTTC	CASSLAGGAEYYNEQFF	-	-	TRBV7-9	TRBJ2-1	17
TGTGCCTGGAGCGAGATTGAGCGGGGGGAGCAGTTCTTC	CAWSEIERGEQFF	-	TRBD2	TRBV30	TRBJ2-1	13
TGCAGTGCCCCAGGGAGGGGTCTTTATAGCTCCTACAATGAGCAGTTCTTC	CSAPGRGLYSSYNEQFF	-	TRBD2	TRBV20-1	TRBJ2-1	17
TGCGCCAGCAGCCAACAACAGGGAGGAGTTCAGGGGGAGCTGTTTTTT	CASSQQQGGVQGELFF	-	-	TRBV4-1	TRBJ2-2	16
TGTGCCAGCAGTTTTCGCCAGCGGGAGGGTGAGCAGTTCTTC	CASSFRQREGEQFF	few	TRBD2	TRBV12-3/TRBV12-4	TRBJ2-1	14
TGTGCCAGCAGCCCAGGGACAGGTTACTACAATGAGCAGTTCTTC	CASSPGTGYYNEQFF	many	TRBD1	TRBV3-1	TRBJ2-1	15
TGCGCCAGCAGTGAGTTCGGGGACACCGGGGAGCTGTTTTTT	CASSEFGDTGELFF	few	-	TRBV10-2	TRBJ2-2	14
TGCAGTGTTGGCGGGAGGAACGACAATGAGCAGTTCTTC	CSVGGRNDNEQFF	few	TRBD2	TRBV20-1	TRBJ2-1	13
TGTGCCAGCAGCGTAGGGCCAGGTGGCCAAGAGACCCAGTACTTC	CASSVGPGGQETQYF	few	-	TRBV9	TRBJ2-5	15
TGTGCCAGCAGCTCCGACCAGTTTTACGCTTACGAGCAGTACTTC	CASSSDQFYAYEQYF	-	-	TRBV7-2	TRBJ2-7	15
TGTGCCAGCAGTCTTGACAGGGCTGGGAACGAGCAGTACTTC	CASSLDRAGNEQYF	-	TRBD1	TRBV27	TRBJ2-7	14
TGTGCCAGCAGCACGATTCAAGTCAATGAGCAGTTCTTC	CASSTIQVNEQFF	few	-	TRBV2	TRBJ2-1	13
TGCGCCAGCAGCTTCAACCCCGGGACAGGGAACACTGAAGCTTTCTTT	CASSFNPGTGNTEAFF	-	TRBD1	TRBV5-1	TRBJ1-1	16
TGTGCCAGCAGCTTGGCGGCAGGAGCCTATGGCTACACCTTC	CASSLAAGAYGYTF	few	-	TRBV5-5	TRBJ1-2	14
TGTGCCAGCAGCTCGTTAGCGGGTTCAGACCGGGAGCTGTTTTTT	CASSSLAGSDRELFF	-	TRBD2	TRBV7-2	TRBJ2-2	15
TGTGCCAGCAGCCAAGGTCCCCTACAGATGAATTCACCCCTCCACTTT	CASSQGPLQMNSPLHF	-	-	TRBV3-1	TRBJ1-6	16
TGCAGCGTTGAAAACCGCCCCAATGAGCAGTTCTTC	CSVENRPNEQFF	once	-	TRBV29-1	TRBJ2-1	12
TGCGCCAGCAGCCTTGACAGACAAGAGACCCAGTACTTC	CASSLDRQETQYF	few	-	TRBV5-1	TRBJ2-5	13
TGTGCCAGCAGCTTTTCACAGGGGCTCGGGGAGCTGTTTTTT	CASSFSQGLGELFF	few	TRBD1	TRBV11-2	TRBJ2-2	14
TGTGCCAGCAGTTTTTCTACTGAGCAGTTCTTC	CASSFSTEQFF	many	-	TRBV28	TRBJ2-1	11
TGTGCCAGCAGTTACTTAGGACACTCAAGCGACGGGGAGCTGTTTTTT	CASSYLGHSSDGELFF	once	-	TRBV6-5	TRBJ2-2	16
TGTGCCAGCAGCTTCCCACAGGGGGCGAGCACAGATACGCAGTATTTT	CASSFPQGASTDTQYF	-	TRBD1	TRBV7-3	TRBJ2-3	16
TGTGCCAGCAGCTTAGTCCGCATGAACACTGAAGCTTTCTTT	CASSLVRMNTEAFF	-	-	TRBV7-2	TRBJ1-1	14
TGTGCCAGCAGCCAGTTAGGGACTAGCTCCTACGAGCAGTACTTC	CASSQLGTSSYEQYF	few	TRBD2	TRBV3-1	TRBJ2-7	15
TGCAGTGCCCGAGGGGCCTATAATTCACCCCTCCACTTT	CSARGAYNSPLHF	few	-	TRBV20-1	TRBJ1-6	13
TGTGCCAGCAGCCAAGTGGTAGCGGGAGCCCGCGAGCAGTTCTTC	CASSQVVAGAREQFF	few	TRBD2	TRBV3-1	TRBJ2-1	15
TGCGCCAGCAGCTCGGATAGAATTCGGCGAAGCACCGGGGAGCTGTTTTTT	CASSSDRIRRSTGELFF	-	-	TRBV5-1	TRBJ2-2	17
TGTGCCAGCAGTGGAGGGACAGGGACCAATCAGCCCCAGCATTTT	CASSGGTGTNQPQHF	few	TRBD1	TRBV6-1	TRBJ1-5	15
TGCGCCAGCAGCTTGTTGACGGCAGGGAAAGAGACCCAGTACTTC	CASSLLTAGKETQYF	-	-	TRBV5-1	TRBJ2-5	15
TGCAGCGTTGAGGGGAACAGGGGTCAGGGTTTTTTT	CSVEGNRGQGFF	-	TRBD1	TRBV29-1	TRBJ1-4	12
TGCGCCAGCAGCCCCTACGGGTCGAGCTCCTACGAGCAGTACTTC	CASSPYGSSSYEQYF	few	-	TRBV5-1	TRBJ2-7	15
TGTGCCAGCAGTCAACAAGACAGAGACTCTGGAAACACCATATATTTT	CASSQQDRDSGNTIYF	few	-	TRBV6-1	TRBJ1-3	16
TGTGCCACCAGCAGAGATACCGGGACGGGGCACGACGAGCAGTACTTC	CATSRDTGTGHDEQYF	few	-	TRBV15	TRBJ2-7	16
TGTGCCAGCAGTCCCAGTAGCGGGACGAACACCGGGGAGCTGTTTTTT	CASSPSSGTNTGELFF	-	TRBD2	TRBV12-3/TRBV12-4	TRBJ2-2	16
TGTGCCAGCACCGGAAATCGGGCAGTATCCTACGAGCAGTACTTC	CASTGNRAVSYEQYF	few	-	TRBV6-2/TRBV6-3	TRBJ2-7	15
TGTGCCAGCAGCACGGGGACAGGGAGCATAGCCAAAAACATTCAGTACTTC	CASSTGTGSIAKNIQYF	few	TRBD1	TRBV7-2	TRBJ2-4	17
TGCAGTGCTAGAGATCGCGGAACAGGGGGCAATGAGCAGTTCTTC	CSARDRGTGGNEQFF	few	TRBD1	TRBV20-1	TRBJ2-1	15
TGTGCCAGCAGTGACTTCGGGGCTAGCGGGATCGATGAGCAGTTCTTC	CASSDFGASGIDEQFF	once	TRBD2	TRBV6-4	TRBJ2-1	16
TGCGCCAGCAGCCCCTGGTGGCTCCCAAGGGTCGAACCCTACTATGGCTACACCTTC	CASSPWWLPRVEPYYGYTF	-	-	TRBV5-1	TRBJ1-2	19
TGTGCCAGTAGTCCCCTTTCATTGGTGATCCCCAATGAGCAGTTCTTC	CASSPLSLVIPNEQFF	-	-	TRBV19	TRBJ2-1	16
TGTGCCAGCAGCTTAGGGACCGGGCAGGGAACCGGCTACACCTTC	CASSLGTGQGTGYTF	few	-	TRBV7-9	TRBJ1-2	15
TGTGCCAGCAGTTACGGGACACAGGGGGGGAGAGCTTTCTTT	CASSYGTQGGRAFF	few	TRBD1	TRBV6-5	TRBJ1-1	14
TGCAGTGCTTTTGGACTAGGAGTAACCTACAATGAGCAGTTCTTC	CSAFGLGVTYNEQFF	few	TRBD2	TRBV20-1	TRBJ2-1	15
TGTGCCAGCAGGGGGCTAGCGGGATATGAGACCCAGTACTTC	CASRGLAGYETQYF	-	TRBD2	TRBV2	TRBJ2-5	14